The clone carrying this T cell receptor beta chain was observed at least ten times. TCRdb fed the RACE reads into MiXCR, producing one record per CDR3 protein. Of about 49,000 distinct CDR3 sequences listed, around a tenth are singletons. The sample comes from a study of human T cells and chemical hapten exposure. About the research overall: Readings were taken at 6 days from patch tests that had applied 0.01% DPC to the upper back.

Sample time point: patch test 1, 2 weeks after DPC sensitization. Treatment noted: therapeutic diphenylcyclopropenone sensitization with weekly scalp DPC. The clonotype originates from a woman aged 45-59 years with alopecia areata. Some clones in this sample may be carry-over from other donors' samples. The sample here was whole blood, taken in connection with sensitization to the hapten diphenylcyclopropenone (DPC).

The DNA for the CDR3 is TGTGCCAGCAGCTTAACACTACGGGGGAGCGGCACAGATACGCAGTATTTT. Translated: CASSLTLRGSGTDTQYF. The chain couples TRBV11-2 to TRBJ2-3; weak D call: TRBD2 (6 bases). Germline values: CDR1 SGHAT, CDR2 FQNNGV. Trimming shortened V by 2 bases and J by 1 base, and 16 bases separated the two germline ends. The CDR3 is 17 residues long.